This is a list of T cell receptor beta chains from one sample in a study of beta chain features in type 1 diabetes. Measured with immunoSEQ multiplex PCR; TCRdb has only the in-frame clones, and not every one. Of more than 250,000 clones listed, roughly 25% were seen once; the top ten hold about 0.012%. Material: naive CD4+ T cells from blood. The receptor set was obtained from a woman aged 30 to 39 with type 1 diabetes. Each CDR3 is given with its conserved first and last residue.

V gene: TRBV15
CDR3 protein: CATSRVAGGPEDTQYF

V gene: TRBV7-9
CDR3 protein: CASSLESDSEQFF

V gene: TRBV30
CDR3 protein: CAWSVGGSTDTQYF

V gene: TRBV29-1
CDR3 protein: CSVGRDRANTEAFF

V gene: TRBV30
CDR3 protein: CAWSVGTIEPQHF

V gene: TRBV1
CDR3 protein: CTSSQGLAGCEQFF

V gene: TRBV7-9
CDR3 protein: CASSNTGAGWSNQPQHF

V gene: TRBV2
CDR3 protein: CASVPGHNYEQYF

V gene: TRBV29-1
CDR3 protein: CSVEGGLISVDYGYTF

V gene: TRBV5-1
CDR3 protein: CASSSGQHQETQYF

V gene: TRBV9
CDR3 protein: CASSVGAGPNQPQHF

V gene: TRBV10-3
CDR3 protein: CAINRLADNEQFF

V gene: TRBV29-1
CDR3 protein: CSVESWANTEAFF

V gene: TRBV29-1
CDR3 protein: CSVDIDYGYTF

V gene: TRBV28
CDR3 protein: CATENTNYGYTF

V gene: TRBV6-5
CDR3 protein: CASSYRRSTDTQYF

V gene: TRBV5-6
CDR3 protein: CASSLDRETREQYF

V gene: TRBV14
CDR3 protein: CASSRSIYGYTF

V gene: TRBV2
CDR3 protein: CASSESRANTEAFF

V gene: TRBV30
CDR3 protein: CAWSLHEQYF

V gene: TRBV30
CDR3 protein: CAWGRGLDTEAFF

V gene: TRBV28
CDR3 protein: CASDGSSDTQYF

V gene: TRBV4-1
CDR3 protein: CASSQLGLAPDTQYF

V gene: TRBV11-3
CDR3 protein: CASSRGQGYNEQFF

V gene: TRBV30
CDR3 protein: CAWSVASGSYEQYF

V gene: TRBV7-3
CDR3 protein: CASSLGTGYEQYF

V gene: TRBV9
CDR3 protein: CASSVAHTGNEKLFF

V gene: TRBV6-6
CDR3 protein: CASSSDNNQPQHF

V gene: TRBV19
CDR3 protein: CASSRRDGPYEQYF

V gene: TRBV29-1
CDR3 protein: CSVNPGGGTQYF

V gene: TRBV11-2
CDR3 protein: CASSPPGQGYNEQFF

V gene: TRBV28
CDR3 protein: CASSRTDYTEAFF

V gene: TRBV4-1
CDR3 protein: CASSQDLGIDYGYTF

V gene: TRBV11-1
CDR3 protein: CASRGSGLGGYEQYF

V gene: TRBV7-2
CDR3 protein: CASSPSPLADTQYF

V gene: TRBV5-4
CDR3 protein: CASSLAQGDGYTF

V gene: TRBV5-1
CDR3 protein: CASRLQGEQFF

V gene: TRBV19
CDR3 protein: CASSIDRGLQGIQYF

V gene: TRBV6-5
CDR3 protein: CASSYSGMFGSEQFF

V gene: TRBV2
CDR3 protein: CASSAKAGGPSGLFF

V gene: TRBV30
CDR3 protein: CAWSHSSYEQYF

V gene: TRBV29-1
CDR3 protein: CSGRTGGWNEQFF

V gene: TRBV30
CDR3 protein: CAWRYQDTGELFF

V gene: TRBV7-9
CDR3 protein: CASSSNRDRGRDEQFF

V gene: TRBV28
CDR3 protein: CASSLSGTSGRNEQFF

V gene: TRBV2
CDR3 protein: CASSEATSRETQYF

V gene: TRBV29-1
CDR3 protein: CSTRLAGFYNEQFF

V gene: TRBV18
CDR3 protein: CASSPNSHAGYTF